This T cell receptor beta chain originates from a study of beta chain features in type 1 diabetes. Notes on the study in general: Within patients, naive, central memory and Treg TCRB repertoires seemed more similar than within healthy donors. More deletions and fewer insertions at VDJ junctions were seen in type 1 diabetes patients.

Sorting with CD45RO/CCR7/CD25/CD127/CD95/CD27 yielded naive, central memory, regulatory and stem-like memory CD4+ cells. Purity exceeded 95% in all sorted populations. CDR1 and CDR2 from the germline V gene are SGHNT and YYREEE (reference sequence). The CDR3 is made up of 14 amino acids. V dropped 4 bases and J dropped 6; count of bases not matched to a gene: 7. For this clone: Its antigen is still unknown.

Expressed TCRB transcripts were sequenced after all isolated RNA was converted to cDNA. The assay was immunoSEQ multiplex PCR, and TCRdb's table has in-frame clones only and misses some. This sample yields 200,000 to 300,000 clones, of which roughly 13% are seen a single time; more than 0.02% belongs to the top ten. V is TRBV5-4 and J is TRBJ1-2; 9 bases are shared with TRBD1. Sequenced sample: naive CD4+ T cells from blood. This TCR derives from a middle-aged woman in good health. The chain's CDR3 is CASSRGQGLDGYTF. The CDR3 bases are TGTGCCAGCAGCAGGGGACAGGGTCTTGATGGCTACACCTTC.